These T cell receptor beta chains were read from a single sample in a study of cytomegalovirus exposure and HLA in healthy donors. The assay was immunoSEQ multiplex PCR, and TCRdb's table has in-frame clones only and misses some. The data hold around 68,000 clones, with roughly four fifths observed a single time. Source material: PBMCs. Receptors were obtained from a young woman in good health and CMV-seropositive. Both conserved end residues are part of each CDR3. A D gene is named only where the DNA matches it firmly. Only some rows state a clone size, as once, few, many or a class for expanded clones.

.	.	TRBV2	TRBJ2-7	CASSVSGHISYEQYF	TGTGCCAGCAGTGTCTCAGGGCATATCTCCTACGAGCAGTACTTC
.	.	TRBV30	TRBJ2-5	CAWSKAGKEAQYF	TGTGCCTGGAGTAAGGCAGGGAAAGAGGCCCAGTACTTC
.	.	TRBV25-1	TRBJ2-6	CASSDSVLTF	TGTGCCAGCAGTGACAGCGTCCTGACTTTC
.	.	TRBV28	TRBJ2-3	CASSLPGPTDTQYF	TGTGCCAGCAGTTTGCCAGGGCCCACAGATACGCAGTATTTT
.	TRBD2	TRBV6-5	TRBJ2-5	CASSYSQAGVAETQYF	TGTGCCAGCAGTTACTCGCAAGCGGGAGTCGCTGAGACCCAGTACTTC
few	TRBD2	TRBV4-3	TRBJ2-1	CASSQALRTSGRGPYNEQFF	TGCGCCAGCAGCCAAGCTCTCCGGACTAGCGGGAGAGGGCCCTACAATGAGCAGTTCTTC
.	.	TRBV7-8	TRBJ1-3	CASSLGGPSGNTIYF	TGTGCCAGCAGCTTAGGGGGGCCCTCTGGAAACACCATATATTTT
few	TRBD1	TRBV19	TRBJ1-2	CASEGQGAGTNGYTF	TGTGCCAGCGAAGGGCAGGGGGCTGGTACAAATGGCTACACCTTC
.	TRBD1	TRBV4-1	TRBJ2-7	CASSQEATGGFYEQYF	TGCGCCAGCAGCCAAGAGGCGACAGGGGGGTTCTACGAGCAGTACTTC
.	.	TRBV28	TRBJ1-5	CASSLYILRDSNQPQHF	TGTGCCAGCAGTTTGTACATCCTCAGGGATAGCAATCAGCCCCAGCATTTT
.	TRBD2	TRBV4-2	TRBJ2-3	CASSQVGLASSTDTQYF	TGTGCCAGCAGCCAAGTGGGACTAGCGAGTAGCACAGATACGCAGTATTTT
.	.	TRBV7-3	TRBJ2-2	CASSLDYNTGELFF	TGTGCCAGCAGCCTTGACTATAACACCGGGGAGCTGTTTTTT
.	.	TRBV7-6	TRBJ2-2	CASSLEAAFGGTNTGELFF	TGTGCCAGCAGCTTAGAGGCAGCCTTTGGCGGGACGAACACCGGGGAGCTGTTTTTT
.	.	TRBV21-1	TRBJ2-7	CASSARDRGPYEQYF	TGTGCCAGCAGCGCCCGGGACAGGGGACCCTACGAGCAGTACTTC
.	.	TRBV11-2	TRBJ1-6	CASSLARNSPLHF	TGTGCCAGCAGCTTAGCGAGAAATTCACCCCTCCACTTT
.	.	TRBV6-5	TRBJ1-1	CASTEGFRTEAFF	TGTGCCAGTACGGAGGGGTTCCGCACTGAAGCTTTCTTT
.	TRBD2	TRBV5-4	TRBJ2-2	CASRPTSGRGGELFF	TGTGCCAGCAGGCCTACTAGCGGGAGAGGCGGGGAGCTGTTTTTT
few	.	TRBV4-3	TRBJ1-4	CASSQKGQPDKLFF	TGCGCCAGCAGCCAAAAAGGACAGCCAGATAAACTGTTTTTT
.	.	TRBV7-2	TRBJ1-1	CASSYGGYTEAFF	TGTGCCAGCAGCTATGGAGGGTATACTGAAGCTTTCTTT
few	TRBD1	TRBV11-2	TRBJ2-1	CASSFPTGGKIEQFF	TGTGCCAGCAGCTTCCCGACAGGGGGAAAGATTGAGCAGTTCTTC
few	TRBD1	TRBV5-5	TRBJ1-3	CASSLAPGQGDGNTIYF	TGTGCCAGCAGCTTGGCGCCGGGACAGGGGGACGGAAACACCATATATTTT
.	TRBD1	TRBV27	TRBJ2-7	CASSPLTGTGGEQYF	TGTGCCAGCAGTCCCCTAACCGGGACAGGGGGCGAGCAGTACTTC
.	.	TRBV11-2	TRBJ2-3	CASSLVGGAGTDTQYF	TGTGCCAGCAGCTTAGTGGGTGGGGCTGGCACAGATACGCAGTATTTT
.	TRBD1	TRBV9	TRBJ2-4	CASSVGGQGTVQYF	TGTGCCAGCAGCGTAGGGGGACAGGGGACGGTTCAGTACTTC
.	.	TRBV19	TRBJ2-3	CASSFRVGDTQYF	TGTGCCAGTAGCTTCAGGGTTGGAGATACGCAGTATTTT
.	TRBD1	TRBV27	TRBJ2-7	CASSFAGTGHYEQYF	TGTGCCAGCAGCTTTGCCGGGACAGGGCACTACGAGCAGTACTTC
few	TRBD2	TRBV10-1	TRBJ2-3	CASSTSGTTDTQYF	TGCGCCAGCAGTACTAGCGGGACCACAGATACGCAGTATTTT
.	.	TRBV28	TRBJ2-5	CASSLSGAGETQYF	TGTGCCAGCAGTTTGTCAGGGGCCGGGGAGACCCAGTACTTC
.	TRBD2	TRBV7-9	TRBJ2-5	CASSFWGTSGSQETQYF	TGTGCCAGCAGCTTTTGGGGGACTAGCGGGAGCCAAGAGACCCAGTACTTC
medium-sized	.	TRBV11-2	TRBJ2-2	CASSLIGMGPGELFF	TGTGCCAGCAGCTTAATCGGGATGGGTCCCGGGGAGCTGTTTTTT
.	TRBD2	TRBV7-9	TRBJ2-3	CASSQDPGGGADTQYF	TGCGCCAGCAGCCAAGATCCGGGAGGGGGGGCAGATACGCAGTATTTT
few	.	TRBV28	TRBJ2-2	CASSPVGGFTGELFF	TGTGCCAGCAGTCCCGTTGGCGGATTCACCGGGGAGCTGTTTTTT
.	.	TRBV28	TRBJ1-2	CASSLGRSYGYTF	TGTGCCAGCAGTTTAGGCAGGTCCTATGGCTACACCTTC
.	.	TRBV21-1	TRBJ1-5	CASSFRPFLQGLNQPQHF	TGTGCCAGCAGCTTCCGCCCTTTTCTACAGGGATTGAATCAGCCCCAGCATTTT
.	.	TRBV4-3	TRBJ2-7	CASSQDYNYEQYF	TGCGCCAGCAGCCAAGATTACAACTACGAGCAGTACTTC
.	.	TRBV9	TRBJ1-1	CASSVGDMNTEAFF	TGTGCCAGCAGCGTAGGGGACATGAACACTGAAGCTTTCTTT
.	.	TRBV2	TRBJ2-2	CASRPLSSTGELFF	TGTGCCAGCAGGCCCTTGTCGAGCACCGGGGAGCTGTTTTTT
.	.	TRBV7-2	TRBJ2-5	CASSLGGGLGQETQYF	TGTGCCAGCAGCTTAGGAGGAGGATTGGGGCAAGAGACCCAGTACTTC
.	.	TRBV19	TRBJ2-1	CASSRSSHEQFF	TGTGCCAGTAGTCGGAGCTCCCATGAGCAGTTCTTC
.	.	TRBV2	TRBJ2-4	CASSLQGAKNIQYF	TGTGCCAGCAGTCTGCAGGGGGCCAAAAACATTCAGTACTTC
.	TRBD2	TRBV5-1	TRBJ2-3	CASSLGLAGITDTQYF	TGCGCCAGCAGCCTTGGACTAGCGGGAATCACAGATACGCAGTATTTT
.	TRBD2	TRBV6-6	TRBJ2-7	CASSYSGRGSRYEQYF	TGTGCCAGCAGTTACTCGGGTCGCGGGAGTCGCTACGAGCAGTACTTC
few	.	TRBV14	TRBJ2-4	CASSRTVRDIQYF	TGTGCCAGCAGCCGGACAGTTCGGGACATTCAGTACTTC
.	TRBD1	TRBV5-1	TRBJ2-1	CASRHLTGTGGDNEQFF	TGCGCCAGCAGGCACCTGACCGGGACAGGGGGGGACAATGAGCAGTTCTTC
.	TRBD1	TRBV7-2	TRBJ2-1	CASSRGQGSYNEQFF	TGTGCCAGCAGCCGTGGACAGGGGTCCTACAATGAGCAGTTCTTC
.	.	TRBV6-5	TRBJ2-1	CASSFELNNEQFF	TGTGCCAGCAGTTTCGAACTGAACAATGAGCAGTTCTTC
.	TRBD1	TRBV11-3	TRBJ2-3	CASSLGQGADTQYF	TGTGCCAGCAGCTTAGGACAGGGAGCAGATACGCAGTATTTT
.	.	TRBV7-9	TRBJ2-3	CASGGDTQYF	TGTGCCAGCGGGGGGGATACGCAGTATTTT
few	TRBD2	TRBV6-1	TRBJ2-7	CASSAPGGGEQYF	TGTGCCAGCAGTGCCCCGGGGGGGGGTGAGCAGTACTTC
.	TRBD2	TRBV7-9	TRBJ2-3	CASSAPSGPSADTQYF	TGTGCCAGCAGCGCCCCTAGCGGTCCAAGCGCAGATACGCAGTATTTT
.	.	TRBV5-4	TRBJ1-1	CASSLSRGQAMGNTEAFF	TGTGCCAGCAGCTTGAGTAGGGGCCAGGCAATGGGAAACACTGAAGCTTTCTTT
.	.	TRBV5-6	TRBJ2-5	CASSGEAFQETQYF	TGTGCCAGCAGCGGTGAAGCCTTTCAAGAGACCCAGTACTTC
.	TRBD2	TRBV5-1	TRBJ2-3	CASSSGLAGGVSTDTQYF	TGCGCCAGCAGCTCCGGACTAGCGGGAGGGGTAAGCACAGATACGCAGTATTTT
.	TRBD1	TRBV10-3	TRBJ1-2	CAISGQGRGYTF	TGTGCCATCAGCGGACAGGGCCGTGGCTACACCTTC
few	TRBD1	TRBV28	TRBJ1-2	CASSSLRDSNYGYTF	TGTGCCAGCAGTTCCCTTCGGGACAGTAACTATGGCTACACCTTC
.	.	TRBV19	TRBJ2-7	CASSLGPASYEQYF	TGTGCCAGTAGTCTTGGCCCCGCCTCCTACGAGCAGTACTTC
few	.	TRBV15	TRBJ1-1	CATSGRSTEAFF	TGTGCCACCAGCGGGAGGAGCACTGAAGCTTTCTTT